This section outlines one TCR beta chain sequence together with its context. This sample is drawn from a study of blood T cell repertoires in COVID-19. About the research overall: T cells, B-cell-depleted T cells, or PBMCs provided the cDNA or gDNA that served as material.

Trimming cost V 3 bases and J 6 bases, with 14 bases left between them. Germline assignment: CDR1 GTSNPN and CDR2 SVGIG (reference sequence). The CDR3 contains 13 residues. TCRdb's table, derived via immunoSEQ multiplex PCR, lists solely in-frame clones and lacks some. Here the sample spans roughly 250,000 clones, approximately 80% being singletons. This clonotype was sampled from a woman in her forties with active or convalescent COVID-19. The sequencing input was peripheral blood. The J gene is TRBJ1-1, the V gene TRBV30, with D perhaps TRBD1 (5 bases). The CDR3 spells CAWRSGRPAEAFF. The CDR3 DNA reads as TGTGCCTGGAGGTCAGGGAGGCCCGCTGAAGCTTTCTTT.